The sequence of this TCR beta chain was determined in a study of chemoradiotherapy in HPV16-positive cancers. Measured with immunoSEQ multiplex PCR; TCRdb has only the in-frame clones, and not every one. The table includes some 3,300 clones, approximately 77% detected once. To note about this clone: The antigen is not known.

Over chemoradiotherapy, repertoires were sampled more than once. Notes on the study in general: HPV-specific T cells were functionally defined from only a couple of HPV16-positive patients. During treatment, candidate HPV-specific clones and E7-related motifs expanded in tumor.

CDR3 size: 19 residues. V was clipped by 3 bases and J by 0 bases; unmatched bases: 12. CDR1 is KGHSH and CDR2 is LQKENI in the germline V gene. The clonotype comes from a human donor with HPV-associated anogenital cancer. The V and J genes are TRBV18 and TRBJ2-1; 9 nucleotides agree with TRBD2. This specimen was acquired from a patient who underwent chemoradiotherapy. The CDR3 is CASSPSRALAGSSYNEQFF. CDR3 coding DNA: TGTGCCAGCTCACCTTCCAGGGCGCTAGCGGGAAGCTCCTACAATGAGCAGTTCTTC.